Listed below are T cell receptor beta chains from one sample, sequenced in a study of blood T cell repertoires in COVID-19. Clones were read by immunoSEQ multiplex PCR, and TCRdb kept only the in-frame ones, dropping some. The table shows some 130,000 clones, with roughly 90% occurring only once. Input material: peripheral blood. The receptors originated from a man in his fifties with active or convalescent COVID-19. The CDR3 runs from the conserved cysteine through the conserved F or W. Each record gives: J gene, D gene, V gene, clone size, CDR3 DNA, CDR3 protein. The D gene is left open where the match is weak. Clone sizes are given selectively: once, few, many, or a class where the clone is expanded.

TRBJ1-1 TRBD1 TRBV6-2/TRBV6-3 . TGTGCCAGCAGTTACTCGGGACAGGGCTCAAGGACTGAAGCTTTCTTT CASSYSGQGSRTEAFF
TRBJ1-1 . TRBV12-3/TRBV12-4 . TGTGCCAGCAACATGGCGGGGAGCACTGAAGCTTTCTTT CASNMAGSTEAFF
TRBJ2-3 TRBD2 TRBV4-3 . TGCGCCAGCAGCCAACGGGGGGGCATGACAGATACGCAGTATTTT CASSQRGGMTDTQYF
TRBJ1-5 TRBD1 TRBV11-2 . TGTGCCAGCAGCCCGAACCAGGGGGGCAATCAGCCCCAGCATTTT CASSPNQGGNQPQHF
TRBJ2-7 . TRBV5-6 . TGTGCCAGCAGCCGGGTTTCTCTCGGACAGAATAGATACTTC CASSRVSLGQNRYF
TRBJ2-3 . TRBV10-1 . TGCGCCAGCAGTTACGGGAGCACAGATACGCAGTATTTT CASSYGSTDTQYF
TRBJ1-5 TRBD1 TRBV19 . TGTGCCAGTAACCCGACAGGGCGGGTCCAGCCCCAGCATTTT CASNPTGRVQPQHF
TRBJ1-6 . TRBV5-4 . TGTGCCAGCAGCTTTGGGGCTTCACCCCTCCACTTT CASSFGASPLHF
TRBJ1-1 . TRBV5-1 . TGCGCCAGCCGTTCTTCCGGCGGACAACTACCCACTGAAGCTTTCTTT CASRSSGGQLPTEAFF
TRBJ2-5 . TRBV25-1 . TGTGCCAGCAGTGGGTGGGGCGTTGAGACCCAGTACTTC CASSGWGVETQYF
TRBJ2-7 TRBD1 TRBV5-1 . TGCGCCAGCAGCCCAGGGGGCGTGTATCCCTACGAGCAGTACTTC CASSPGGVYPYEQYF
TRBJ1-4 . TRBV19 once TGTGCCAGCTCCGTTCGGGGGACTAATGAAAAACTGTTTTTT CASSVRGTNEKLFF
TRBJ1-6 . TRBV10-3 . TGTGCCATCATGGAGGGCAATGGTTCACCCCTCCACTTT CAIMEGNGSPLHF
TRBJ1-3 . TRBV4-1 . TGCGCCAGCAGCCAAGATCAAAACTCTGGAAACACCATATATTTT CASSQDQNSGNTIYF
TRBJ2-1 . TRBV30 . TGTGCCTGGAGTGACCCCCCACTAGCTTATGAGCAGTTCTTC CAWSDPPLAYEQFF
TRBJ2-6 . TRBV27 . TGTGCCAGCAGTTACTTCTCTGGGGCCAACGTCCTGACTTTC CASSYFSGANVLTF
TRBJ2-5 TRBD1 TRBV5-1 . TGCGCCAGCAGCTTACGGGACAGAACACAAGAGACCCAGTACTTC CASSLRDRTQETQYF
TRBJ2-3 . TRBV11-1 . TGTGCCAGCAGCTTAGATGGGGCGTCCGTCACAGATACGCAGTATTTT CASSLDGASVTDTQYF
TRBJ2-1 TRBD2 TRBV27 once TGTGCCAGCAGTTTATTTGTAGGGCGGGACTATTCGTACAATGAGCAGTTCTTC CASSLFVGRDYSYNEQFF
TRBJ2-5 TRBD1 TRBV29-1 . TGCAGCGTTGGGACGACAGGGGCAGAGACCCAGTACTTC CSVGTTGAETQYF
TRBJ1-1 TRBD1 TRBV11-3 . TGTGCCAGCAGGGGACAGGGGGACACTGAAGCTTTCTTT CASRGQGDTEAFF
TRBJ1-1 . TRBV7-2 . TGTGCCAGCAGCTTCTCAGGTCCTAACACTGAAGCTTTCTTT CASSFSGPNTEAFF
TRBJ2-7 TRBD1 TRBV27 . TGTGCCAGCAGTCGTAGACAGGGGGCTAACGAGCAGTACTTC CASSRRQGANEQYF
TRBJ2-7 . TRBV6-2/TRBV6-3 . TGTGCCAGCAGTTACTCGATATCGCAGTTATCCTACGAGCAGTACTTC CASSYSISQLSYEQYF
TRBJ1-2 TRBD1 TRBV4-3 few TGCGCCAGCAGCCAACAGGGGGCAAGAAGTGGCTACACCTTC CASSQQGARSGYTF
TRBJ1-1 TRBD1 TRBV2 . TGTGCCAGCAGTGATAAGGGGGCCCGAGATGAAGCTTTCTTT CASSDKGARDEAFF
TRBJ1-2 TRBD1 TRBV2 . TGTGCCAGCAGTGGTTCGGGGACAGGGATCGGCTACACCTTC CASSGSGTGIGYTF
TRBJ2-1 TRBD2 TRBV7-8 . TGTGCCAGCAGCCAGAGCGGGAGAGGGTACAATGAGCAGTTCTTC CASSQSGRGYNEQFF
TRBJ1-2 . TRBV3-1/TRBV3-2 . TGTGCCAGCAGCCAAGATCGGGAATCGGGGGGCTACACCTTC CASSQDRESGGYTF
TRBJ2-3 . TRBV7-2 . TGTGCCAGCAGCTTAGTTTCTGGGACTAGCACAGATACGCAGTATTTT CASSLVSGTSTDTQYF
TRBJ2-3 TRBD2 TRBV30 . TGTGCCTGGAGTGGTATAGCGGGGGCGCGCACAGATACGCAGTATTTT CAWSGIAGARTDTQYF
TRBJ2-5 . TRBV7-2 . TGTGCCAGCAGCCCTCGACAGGTGCTCAAAACCCAGTACTTC CASSPRQVLKTQYF
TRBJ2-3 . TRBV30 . TGTGCCTGGAAGAGACTAGACACAGATACGCAGTATTTT CAWKRLDTDTQYF
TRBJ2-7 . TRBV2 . TGTGCCAGCGGGCTAGCGCTTAGGGTCTCCTACGAGCAGTACTTC CASGLALRVSYEQYF
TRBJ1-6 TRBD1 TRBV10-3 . TGTGCCATCAGTATTGGACAGGCTGGAAATTCACCCCTCCACTTT CAISIGQAGNSPLHF
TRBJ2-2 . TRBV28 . TGTGCCAGCAGTTTGGAAGGGGCGGGACAGAGAACCGGGGAGCTGTTTTTT CASSLEGAGQRTGELFF
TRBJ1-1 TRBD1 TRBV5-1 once TGCGCCAGCAGCCCCCTACAGGGGGGGACTGAAGCTTTCTTT CASSPLQGGTEAFF
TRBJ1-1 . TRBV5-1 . TGCGCCAGCAGCCCTAAGGCAGGGGTTGGGGCTGAAGCTTTCTTT CASSPKAGVGAEAFF
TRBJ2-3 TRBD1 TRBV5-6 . TGTGCCAGCAGCTCGGACAGGAGCCCCGTCTCGTTCTTGGATACGCAGTATTTT CASSSDRSPVSFLDTQYF
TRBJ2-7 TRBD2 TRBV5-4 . TGTGCCAGCAGCAGACGGGGCGGGAGGGCCGCGGGACACGAGCAGTACTTC CASSRRGGRAAGHEQYF
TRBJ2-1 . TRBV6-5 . TGTGCCAGCAGTACGGGGATCGCCTACAATGAGCAGTTCTTC CASSTGIAYNEQFF
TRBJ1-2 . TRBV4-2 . TGTGCCAGCAGCCAAGATCCGGGGGGTTCTAACTATGGCTACACCTTC CASSQDPGGSNYGYTF
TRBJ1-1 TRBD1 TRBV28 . TGTGCCAGCAGTCCTTGGACAGGGAAGTACACTGAAGCTTTCTTT CASSPWTGKYTEAFF
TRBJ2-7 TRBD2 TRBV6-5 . TGTGCCAGCAGTTATTCGGTTCTCGGGGGGGAATACGAGCAGTACTTC CASSYSVLGGEYEQYF
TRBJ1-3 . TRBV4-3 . TGCGCCAGCAGCCAAGATTTTGGTCAGGGGCGTTTGGGAGGAAACACCATATATTTT CASSQDFGQGRLGGNTIYF
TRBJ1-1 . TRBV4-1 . TGCGCCAGCAGCCAAGATGGGGGAGAAAGATGGGTGGCAGGGAGGGGCACTGAAGCTTTCTTT CASSQDGGERWVAGRGTEAFF
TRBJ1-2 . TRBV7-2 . TGTGCCAGCGAGACTAACTATGGCTACACCTTC CASETNYGYTF
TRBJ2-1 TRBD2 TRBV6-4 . TGTGCCAGCAGTGACTCGACTAGCGGGCACTACAATGAGCAGTTCTTC CASSDSTSGHYNEQFF
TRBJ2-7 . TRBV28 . TGTGCCAGCAGTTCTATCTTCTACGAGCAGTACTTC CASSSIFYEQYF
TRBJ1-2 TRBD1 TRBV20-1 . TGCAGTGCTAGTCCTCTTTCCTCTACTGACAGGGGCTATGGCTACACCTTC CSASPLSSTDRGYGYTF
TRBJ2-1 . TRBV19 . TGTGCCAGTAGTATAGCAACAGGGAGCTCCTACAATGAGCAGTTCTTC CASSIATGSSYNEQFF
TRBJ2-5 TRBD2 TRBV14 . TGTGCCAGCAGCCTCACTAGCGCGCGTGGAGAGACCCAGTACTTC CASSLTSARGETQYF
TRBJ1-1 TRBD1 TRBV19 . TGTGCCAGTAGTATTGTTAAGGGGGCTGGGATGAACACTGAAGCTTTCTTT CASSIVKGAGMNTEAFF
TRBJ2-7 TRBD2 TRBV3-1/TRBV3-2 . TGTGCCAGCAGCCACAGGACTAGCGGGAGATTCGAGCAGTACTTC CASSHRTSGRFEQYF
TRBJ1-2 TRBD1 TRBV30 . TGTGCCGGAAGGACAGGGGGAAACTATGGCTACACCTTC CAGRTGGNYGYTF
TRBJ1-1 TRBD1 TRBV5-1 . TGCGCCAGCAGCTTGCAGACAGGGCACACTGAAGCTTTCTTT CASSLQTGHTEAFF
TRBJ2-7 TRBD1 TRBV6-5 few TGTGCCAGCAGAGCCGACAGGGGTTCCTACGAGCAGTACTTC CASRADRGSYEQYF